The 32 T cell receptor beta chains below come from one sample, sequenced in a study of identical twins. TCRdb analysed the 5' RACE reads with MiXCR anew, one entry per CDR3 protein. Of 600,000 to 700,000 distinct CDR3 sequences detected, around 21% appear once; the ten largest clones hold approximately 4.5%. The sample was also reused in another study, on T cells expressing NK-cell markers.

The sequenced sample consisted of PBMCs. All receptors derive from a young woman in good health.

This clonotype has a count of ten or more. The V gene is TRBV20-1, the J gene TRBJ1-1, with no clear D. Germline lookup yields CDR1 DFQATT and CDR2 SNEGSKA (reference sequence). V was cut by 3 bases and J by 1 base, with 12 bases left in between. This CDR3 is built from 14 residues. The CDR3 nucleotides read TGCAGTGCTAGGGGTAATTCGGGGAACACTGAAGCTTTCTTT. Amino acids: CSARGNSGNTEAFF.

This clonotype was recorded only once. V is TRBV24-1 and J is TRBJ2-5; no firm D call. CDR1 is KGHDR, CDR2 SFDVKD, per germline. The CDR3 runs 13 residues. V was clipped by 4 bases and J by 6 bases, with 11 bases between them. The CDR3 is CATSDPTAQTQYF. The CDR3, as DNA: TGTGCCACCAGTGACCCGACGGCCCAGACCCAGTACTTC.

This clonotype was seen repeatedly, ten times or more. The chain carries TRBV7-9 and TRBJ2-5, with D unclear. CDR1 is SEHNR, CDR2 FQNEAQ, per germline (reference sequence). The V end lost 1 base, the J end lost 1 base, and 7 bases lay between the germline ends. This CDR3 region has 14 residues. Here the CDR3 reads CASSLERVQETQYF. The CDR3 coding sequence is TGTGCCAGCAGCTTAGAACGGGTCCAAGAGACCCAGTACTTC.

This clonotype was seen a handful of times. The chain employs TRBV20-1 and TRBJ1-2; D gene uncertain. The CDR3 covers 13 residues. Trimming removed 3 bases at V and 7 bases at J, with 15 bases between. In germline, CDR1 is DFQATT, CDR2 SNEGSKA (reference sequence). The CDR3 protein is CSASALSLFGYTF. CDR3 DNA: TGCAGTGCTAGCGCATTGTCCCTCTTTGGCTACACCTTC.

This clonotype was seen a few times. This chain uses TRBV12-3 or TRBV12-4 with TRBJ1-2; tentative D call: TRBD1 (6 bases). V was shortened by 4 bases and J by 8 bases, with 17 bases between the two germline ends. CDR3 length: 14 residues. Here the CDR3 DNA reads TGTGCCAGCAGTTCCCTCGCGGGGGCGGGCGGCTACACCTTC. Its translation is CASSSLAGAGGYTF.

A few counts support this clonotype. The chain couples TRBV5-6 to TRBJ1-2; no reliable D call. V gave up 0 bases and J gave up 4 bases, with 10 bases separating them. The CDR3 is made up of 14 amino acids. CDR1 is SGHDT and CDR2 is YYEEEE in the germline V gene. CDR3 protein: CASSLVGGPYGYTF. The CDR3 DNA sequence: TGTGCCAGCAGCTTGGTCGGCGGACCCTATGGCTACACCTTC.

In its sample, this clonotype was seen many times. The chain is built from TRBV20-1 and TRBJ2-1; weak D call: TRBD1 (6 bases). Germline V gene sequence: CDR1 DFQATT, CDR2 SNEGSKA (reference sequence). The CDR3 runs 13 residues. Trimming took 5 bases from V and 6 from J, leaving 14 bases between them. The CDR3 nucleotides read TGCAGTGCTGACCAAGGGGGATCCAATGAGCAGTTCTTC. It translates to CSADQGGSNEQFF.

The rearrangement joins TRBV4-3 to TRBJ1-1; no clear D gene. The CDR3 runs to 15 residues. The V gene's germline CDR1 is LGHNA and CDR2 YSLEER. Trimming removed 1 base at V and 1 base at J, with 10 bases between. The CDR3 bases are TGCGCCAGCAGCCAAGTGTTACATAAGAACACTGAAGCTTTCTTT. Amino acid sequence: CASSQVLHKNTEAFF.

This clonotype appeared a few times. V and J are TRBV20-1 and TRBJ2-1; possibly TRBD2 for D (6 bases). The CDR3 loop spans 12 amino acids. Germline CDR1 and CDR2: DFQATT and SNEGSKA (reference sequence). Trimming removed 6 bases at V and 9 bases at J, with 15 bases between. CDR3 DNA sequence: TGCAGTGCACGGGACTTAATCAGTGAGCAGTTCTTC. It translates to CSARDLISEQFF.

The V gene is TRBV20-1, the J gene TRBJ2-7, with 7 bases lining up with TRBD1. CDR1 and CDR2 (germline): DFQATT, SNEGSKA (reference sequence). The ends lost 3 bases at V and 3 bases at J; junction bases unmatched: 5. The CDR3 spans 13 residues. The CDR3 region has the DNA TGCAGTGCTAGTTCCAGGGGGATCTACGAGCAGTACTTC. Its protein is CSASSRGIYEQYF.

CDR3: CASSLELAGDTDTQYF. The CDR3 nucleotides read TGCGCCAGCAGCTTGGAGCTAGCGGGAGACACAGATACGCAGTATTTT. The chain carries TRBV5-1 and TRBJ2-3; TRBD2 agrees at 10 bases. V shed 0 bases, J shed 2 bases, and the junction held 3 bases outside the gene matches. CDR1 is SGHRS, CDR2 YFSETQ, per germline. This CDR3 has 16 residues.

The chain employs TRBV20-1 and TRBJ2-5; no firm D call. The CDR3 contains 13 residues. Germline loops: CDR1 DFQATT, CDR2 SNEGSKA (reference sequence). V shed 1 base and J shed 1 base, with 7 bases lying between them. The CDR3 loop reads CSARVNSQETQYF. CDR3 coding DNA: TGCAGTGCTAGAGTAAACAGCCAAGAGACCCAGTACTTC.

V and J are TRBV6-5 and TRBJ2-6; D possibly corresponds to TRBD2 (5 bases). CDR1 MNHEY and CDR2 SVGAGI come from the germline V gene. The V end lost 3 bases, the J end lost 2 bases, and 17 bases lay between the germline ends. This CDR3 is 18 amino acids long. Here the CDR3 reads CASSYVQTDFAGANVLTF. CDR3 DNA: TGTGCCAGCAGTTATGTACAGACGGACTTTGCTGGGGCCAACGTCCTGACTTTC.

The table lists this clonotype with a few counts. The rearrangement links TRBV12-3 or TRBV12-4 to TRBJ1-2; tentatively, D is TRBD1 (6 bases). The ends were cut back, 5 bases at V and 5 bases at J, with 12 bases in the middle. This CDR3 is built from 13 residues. The CDR3 DNA reads TGTGCCAGCAGTGCCCGTCAGGGGTATGGCTACACCTTC. This gives the protein CASSARQGYGYTF.

A few counts support this clonotype. The CDR3 DNA is TGCAGTGGAGAACATGTACCGTACGAGCAGTACTTC. Translated: CSGEHVPYEQYF. The chain recombines TRBV20-1 with TRBJ2-7; D unclear. Between the trimmed V and J ends, which lost 7 bases and 4 bases, there was a span of 14 bases. CDR3 length: 12 amino acids. Looked up from germline, CDR1 is DFQATT and CDR2 is SNEGSKA (reference sequence).

The V and J genes are TRBV14 and TRBJ2-7; maybe TRBD2 (5 bases). V gave up 0 bases and J gave up 1 base, with 13 bases separating them. Per the germline V gene, CDR1 is SGHDN and CDR2 is FVKESK. This CDR3 has 16 amino acids. The DNA of the CDR3 is TGTGCCAGCAGCCAAGATCTGGGAGCATTTTCCTACGAGCAGTACTTC. Its translation is CASSQDLGAFSYEQYF.

This clonotype was recorded a few times. The chain links TRBV25-1 to TRBJ2-3, with a weak D call TRBD2 (5 bases). Between the trimmed V and J ends, which lost 7 bases and 4 bases, there was a span of 15 bases. This CDR3 is built from 14 residues. The V gene's germline CDR1 is MGHDK and CDR2 SYGVNS. CDR3: CASMPRGRADTQYF. In nucleotides, the CDR3 is TGTGCCAGCATGCCTCGGGGTAGGGCAGATACGCAGTATTTT.

This clonotype was recorded at least ten times. This chain joins TRBV25-1 and TRBJ2-1; D may be TRBD2 (5 bases). CDR1 and CDR2 (germline): MGHDK, SYGVNS. The CDR3 sequence is 14 residues long. Trimming pared 1 base from V and 3 bases from J, leaving 7 bases between. The CDR3 sequence: CASSEFGLYNEQFF. The CDR3 nucleotides read TGTGCCAGCAGTGAATTTGGACTCTACAATGAGCAGTTCTTC.

The sample holds one count of this clonotype. The rearrangement uses TRBV13 and TRBJ2-3; D perhaps matches TRBD2 (6 bases). The length of the CDR3 is 15 residues. V was clipped by 1 base and J by 5 bases, with 13 bases between them. Germline V gives CDR1 PRHDT, CDR2 FYEKMQ (reference sequence). CDR3 DNA: TGTGCCAGCAGCTTAGCCGGGAGTATCGTAGATACGCAGTATTTT. Translation gives CASSLAGSIVDTQYF.

This clonotype was recorded a few times. The V gene is TRBV11-2, the J gene TRBJ2-1; D remains ambiguous. The CDR3 consists of 14 residues. Per the germline V gene, CDR1 is SGHAT and CDR2 is FQNNGV. V was cut by 5 bases and J by 7 bases, with 15 bases left in between. The CDR3 bases are TGTGCCAGCAGCACCAAGGCGGCCGGGAATGAGCAGTTCTTC. It translates to CASSTKAAGNEQFF.

The gene calls are TRBV20-1 and TRBJ1-2; no definite D call. V was cut by 3 bases and J by 4 bases, with 12 bases left in between. The CDR3 runs to 13 residues. Germline V gene lookup returns CDR1 DFQATT and CDR2 SNEGSKA (reference sequence). The CDR3 sequence: CSASEASVYGYTF. CDR3 in DNA: TGCAGTGCTAGTGAAGCCTCCGTCTATGGCTACACCTTC.

The chain couples TRBV3-1 to TRBJ1-1; no clear D. In germline, CDR1 is LGHDT, CDR2 YNNKEL (reference sequence). V lost 3 bases to trimming and J lost 6 bases, with 8 bases between them. The CDR3 spans 12 residues. CDR3 sequence (DNA): TGTGCCAGCAGCCATGTCCGGGCTGAAGCTTTCTTT. This codes for CASSHVRAEAFF. The full variable domain, completed using reference TRBV3-1 and TRBJ1-1, is DTAVSQTPKYLVTQMGNDKSIKCEQNLGHDTMYWYKQDSKKFLKIMFSYNNKELIINETVPNRFSPKSPDKAHLNLHINSLELGDSAVYFCASSHVRAEAFFGQGTRLTVV.

This clonotype came up a few times. The chain combines TRBV20-1 with TRBJ2-5; D is unresolved. There are 16 residues in the CDR3. Germline assignment: CDR1 DFQATT and CDR2 SNEGSKA (reference sequence). V was pared by 0 bases and J by 5 bases, with 19 bases between. CDR3 loop: CSARDLGRAVQETQYF. The CDR3 bases are TGCAGTGCTAGAGATCTTGGGCGCGCCGTTCAGGAGACCCAGTACTTC.

The chain carries TRBV28 and TRBJ2-2, with 7 bases fitting TRBD2. J gave up 3 bases and V 7 bases, and 8 bases lay outside the gene matches. CDR1 and CDR2 from the germline V gene are MDHEN and SYDVKM. CDR3 length: 15 amino acids. The CDR3 DNA reads as TGTGCCAGCAAGGGAGGACTAGAGCACACCGGGGAGCTGTTTTTT. Its translation: CASKGGLEHTGELFF.

Ten or more counts support this clonotype. The rearrangement joins TRBV12-3 or TRBV12-4 to TRBJ2-1; D call uncertain. This CDR3 is 14 amino acids long. V was shortened by 8 bases and J by 2 bases, with 13 bases between the two germline ends. This CDR3 is CASGTSNAYNEQFF. DNA of the CDR3: TGTGCCAGCGGAACAAGTAACGCCTACAATGAGCAGTTCTTC.

The V call is TRBV27, the J call TRBJ2-3; TRBD1 is a possible D gene (6 bases). Trimming took off 4 bases at V and 8 bases at J, with 25 bases between the two ends. This CDR3 is 17 amino acids long. Germline loops: CDR1 MNHEY, CDR2 SMNVEV (reference sequence). In nucleotides, the CDR3 is TGTGCCAGCAGTTATTTGGGGGAACAGGGCCAGGGGCGTACGCAGTATTTT. It encodes CASSYLGEQGQGRTQYF.

The V call is TRBV12-3 or TRBV12-4, the J call TRBJ2-2; tentatively, D is TRBD1 (5 bases). The CDR3 has 16 residues. V gave up 3 bases and J gave up 2 bases, with 13 bases separating them. The CDR3 region has the DNA TGTGCCAGCAGTTTTTCAGGGTTGGGAAACACCGGGGAGCTGTTTTTT. Protein sequence: CASSFSGLGNTGELFF.

J is TRBJ1-1 and V is TRBV7-3; TRBD1 is a possible D gene (5 bases). Germline CDR1 SGHTA, CDR2 FQGTGA. The CDR3 runs to 15 residues. V dropped 0 bases and J dropped 5 bases, with 13 bases sitting between them. In DNA, the CDR3 is TGTGCCAGCAGCTTAACGAGTGGGGGTGGAACTGAAGCTTTCTTT. This codes for CASSLTSGGGTEAFF.

This clonotype has more than one count but fewer than ten. This chain joins TRBV5-1 and TRBJ2-1; 9 bases line up with TRBD2. Germline V gene data show CDR1 as SGHRS and CDR2 as YFSETQ. The CDR3 extends over 15 amino acids. V gave up 0 bases and J gave up 9 bases; unmatched junction bases: 7. Written as DNA, the CDR3 is TGCGCCAGCAGCTTGGGGCTAGCGGGAATCAGTGAGCAGTTCTTC. This translates into CASSLGLAGISEQFF.

This clonotype was observed many times. V and J are TRBV20-1 and TRBJ2-3; a weak D match, TRBD1 (5 bases). V dropped 3 bases and J dropped 2 bases, with 9 bases sitting between them. Per germline, CDR1 DFQATT and CDR2 SNEGSKA (reference sequence). CDR3 length: 13 residues. The CDR3 reads CSARGPATDTQYF. The CDR3 DNA follows: TGCAGTGCTAGGGGGCCCGCCACAGATACGCAGTATTTT.

The sample holds many counts of this clonotype. The gene calls are TRBV6-1 and TRBJ2-3; TRBD1 aligns across 8 bases. The CDR3 spans 14 residues. V shed 9 bases and J 1 base; nucleotides not matched to a gene: 6. CDR1 MNHNS and CDR2 SASEGT come from the germline V gene. In DNA form, the CDR3 reads TGTGCCAGTGACAGGGGAAAAGGCACAGATACGCAGTATTTT. It codes for CASDRGKGTDTQYF.

This clonotype was seen a handful of times. In nucleotides, the CDR3 is TGTGCCAGCAGCTTAATGGGGACTAGTGTTAATGAGCAGTTCTTC. The encoded protein is CASSLMGTSVNEQFF. This rearrangement joins TRBV11-2 to TRBJ2-1; 8 bases line up with TRBD2. V lost 2 bases to trimming and J lost 7 bases; unmatched junction nucleotides: 7. The CDR3 consists of 15 residues. Germline V gene data show CDR1 as SGHAT and CDR2 as FQNNGV.